The clone carrying this TCR beta chain was observed a few times. This entry comes from a study of blood T cell repertoires in COVID-19. About the study: Collection of acute and convalescent COVID-19 samples took place in the United States, Italy and Spain. Sample material is recorded as cDNA or gDNA derived from T cells, B-cell-depleted T cells, or PBMCs.

Per the study methods: Estimation of nucleated cell counts relied on the amplification of reference gene primers. Measured with immunoSEQ multiplex PCR; TCRdb has only the in-frame clones, and not every one. V and J calls and clone size are those listed in that table; D and trimming were worked out from the DNA. Of about 55,000 clones in the sample, approximately 82% were seen once. Germline V gene data show CDR1 as LGHNA and CDR2 as YNFKEQ. The junction had 7 bases not matched to a gene; V was cut back by 0 bases and J by 2 bases. The CDR3 extends over 16 amino acids. The J gene is TRBJ2-7, the V gene TRBV4-2, with 7 bases that match TRBD1. The sequenced sample was peripheral blood. The receptor was isolated from a human donor in a cohort sampled during active or convalescent COVID-19. CDR3 coding DNA: TGTGCCAGCAGCCAAGATGCTGGACAGGCGACCTACGAGCAGTACTTC. Translation: CASSQDAGQATYEQYF.